Each of the 32 T cell receptor beta chains below was sequenced from the same sample in a study of blood T cell repertoires in COVID-19. Libraries were prepared by immunoSEQ multiplex PCR; TCRdb keeps only in-frame clonotypes and omits some of them. The sample holds more than 80,000 clones, 70% to 90% seen once. The specimen sequenced was peripheral blood. Source of these receptors: a woman aged 55 to 70 with COVID-19, enrolled during active disease.

The chain joins TRBV27 to TRBJ2-7; the D gene is possibly TRBD2 (7 bases). Germline loops: CDR1 MNHEY, CDR2 SMNVEV (reference sequence). CDR3 length: 14 residues. V was pared by 1 base and J by 7 bases, with 14 bases between. CDR3 in DNA: TGTGCCAGCAGTTTATTAGGGGGGGAGCTGGAGCAGTACTTC. As protein: CASSLLGGELEQYF.

This chain links TRBV2 with TRBJ1-2, with TRBD1 matching over 9 bases. Germline CDR1 reads SNHLY; CDR2 reads FYNNEI. The CDR3 extends over 12 amino acids. Germline trimming cut 6 bases from V and 5 bases from J; bases unmatched to any gene: 1. CDR3: CASSGQGYGYTF. Here the CDR3 DNA reads TGTGCCAGCAGCGGACAGGGGTATGGCTACACCTTC.

This rearrangement joins TRBV4-2 to TRBJ1-2; TRBD1 is a possible D gene (5 bases). V lost 0 bases and J lost 4, with 6 bases in between. CDR1 is LGHNA, CDR2 YNFKEQ, per germline. The CDR3 extends over 13 amino acids. The CDR3: CASSQDRAYGYTF. CDR3 coding DNA: TGTGCCAGCAGCCAAGACAGGGCCTATGGCTACACCTTC.

The DNA of the CDR3 is TGCAGCGTCGCAACCAGACAGGCAGAGACCCAGTACTTC. Its protein product is CSVATRQAETQYF. This rearrangement joins TRBV29-1 to TRBJ2-5; D perhaps matches TRBD1 (6 bases). Per germline, CDR1 SQVTM and CDR2 ANQGSEA. Trimming stripped 6 bases from V and 4 bases from J, with 15 bases between. This CDR3 is 13 amino acids long.

The chain combines TRBV7-2 with TRBJ2-7; D not certain. CDR1 and CDR2 (germline): SGHTA, FQGNSA. This CDR3 has 15 residues. V was shortened by 0 bases and J by 4 bases, with 13 bases between the two germline ends. CDR3 residues: CASSLAPSGEYEQYF. As DNA, the CDR3 is TGTGCCAGCAGCTTAGCGCCCAGTGGAGAATACGAGCAGTACTTC.

The V gene is TRBV7-2, the J gene TRBJ1-3; possible D gene TRBD1, 5 bases. The CDR3 runs to 13 residues. Looked up from germline, CDR1 is SGHTA and CDR2 is FQGNSA. The V end was cut by 1 base, the J end by 8 bases, with 9 bases between. The CDR3 is CASSLVGGDTIYF. CDR3 in DNA: TGTGCCAGCAGCTTAGTCGGGGGGGACACCATATATTTT.

The rearrangement uses TRBV28 and TRBJ1-4, with TRBD1 matching 8 bases. The CDR3 sequence is 14 residues long. Germline values: CDR1 MDHEN, CDR2 SYDVKM. After removal of 3 bases from V and 8 bases from J, the junction contained 5 bases not matched to a gene. CDR3 protein: CASSFQGAREKLFF. CDR3 sequence (DNA): TGTGCCAGCAGTTTTCAGGGGGCACGGGAAAAACTGTTTTTT. Based on the CDR3 plus reference TRBV28 and TRBJ1-4, the full variable domain is DVKVTQSSRYLVKRTGEKVFLECVQDMDHENMFWYRQDPGLGLRLIYFSYDVKMKEKGDIPEGYSVSREKKERFSLILESASTNQTSMYLCASSFQGAREKLFFGSGTQLSVL.

The table lists this clone with a count of one. The chain combines TRBV2 with TRBJ1-2, with D possibly matching TRBD1 (6 bases). The CDR3 has 13 amino acids. In germline, CDR1 is SNHLY, CDR2 FYNNEI. Trimming removed 8 bases from V and 2 bases from J, with 12 bases in between. The CDR3 DNA reads as TGTGCCAGCCTACCTAGGGGGAACTATGGCTACACCTTC. As protein: CASLPRGNYGYTF.

The rearrangement uses TRBV6-5 and TRBJ1-1, with 8 positions matching TRBD1. From germline, CDR1 is MNHEY and CDR2 SVGAGI. The J segment lost 10 bases and the V segment lost 2 bases, leaving 3 bases of the junction unmatched. The CDR3 is 12 residues long. The CDR3 here is CASSYGRGLAFF. CDR3 sequence (DNA): TGTGCCAGCAGTTACGGCAGGGGGCTAGCTTTCTTT.

V is TRBV3-1 (or the pseudogene TRBV3-2) and J is TRBJ2-1, with TRBD2 identical over 13 bases. Per germline, CDR1 LGHDT and CDR2 YNNKEL (reference sequence). This CDR3 is 14 amino acids long. V was pared by 1 base and J by 15 bases, with 6 bases of the junction left unmatched. DNA for the CDR3: TGTGCCAGCAGCCAAGTACTAGCGGGGGGGCCGTGGTTCTTC. Translating gives CASSQVLAGGPWFF.

This chain uses TRBV3-1 (or the pseudogene TRBV3-2) with TRBJ1-1; the D gene is possibly TRBD1 (6 bases). The CDR3 spans 13 residues. Germline V gives CDR1 LGHDT, CDR2 YNNKEL (reference sequence). Trimming took off 3 bases at V and 4 bases at J, with 9 bases between the two ends. CDR3 residues: CASSHQGFTEAFF. The DNA of the CDR3 is TGTGCCAGCAGCCACCAGGGGTTCACTGAAGCTTTCTTT.

The chain couples TRBV6-2 or TRBV6-3 to TRBJ2-7; D unclear. The V and J ends lost 2 bases and 3 bases respectively, with 14 bases between them. CDR3 size: 15 residues. Germline values: CDR1 MNHEY, CDR2 SVGEGT. The DNA of the CDR3 is TGTGCCAGCAGTTACGGCGGCAGTCAAATCTACGAGCAGTACTTC. Translating it yields CASSYGGSQIYEQYF.

The chain employs TRBV28 and TRBJ2-6; 7 bases are shared with TRBD2. The germline gives CDR1 MDHEN, CDR2 SYDVKM. The V segment lost 11 bases and the J segment 0 bases; nucleotides outside the gene matches: 7. The CDR3 runs to 15 residues. The CDR3 loop is CASGGGLSGANVLTF. In DNA form, the CDR3 reads TGTGCCTCCGGCGGGGGACTCTCTGGGGCCAACGTCCTGACTTTC.

The V gene is TRBV2, the J gene TRBJ1-5; 7 nucleotides agree with TRBD1. The CDR3 extends over 14 amino acids. V was pared by 7 bases and J by 3 bases, with 6 bases of the junction left unmatched. CDR1 is SNHLY, CDR2 FYNNEI, per germline. CDR3 sequence: CASTGGRTNQPQHF. For the CDR3, the DNA is TGTGCCAGCACAGGGGGACGGACCAATCAGCCCCAGCATTTT.

V is TRBV11-3 and J is TRBJ2-2; D may be TRBD2 (6 bases). Trimming cost V 5 bases and J 6 bases, with 10 bases left between them. The CDR3 runs to 13 residues. Germline V gene data show CDR1 as SGHNT and CDR2 as YENEEA. CDR3 protein: CASSEPGAGELFF. CDR3 nucleotides: TGTGCCAGCAGCGAACCGGGAGCCGGGGAGCTGTTTTTT.

This clone is a singleton in its sample. This chain joins TRBV7-2 and TRBJ1-5; D is unclear. Germline V CDR1 and CDR2: SGHTA, FQGNSA. The CDR3 spans 16 residues. The V end was cut by 1 base, the J end by 2 bases, with 12 bases between. The DNA of the CDR3 is TGTGCCAGCAGCTTAGTAGGTACTACGGGCAATCAGCCCCAGCATTTT. This sequence encodes CASSLVGTTGNQPQHF.

This sequence joins TRBV6-2 or TRBV6-3 and TRBJ1-2, with D maybe TRBD1 (6 bases). CDR3 length equals 19 residues. Trimming stripped 5 bases from V and 1 base from J, with 26 bases between. The germline gives CDR1 MNHEY, CDR2 SVGEGT. Here the CDR3 reads CASSTEQGCRPPFNYGYTF. The CDR3 coding sequence is TGTGCCAGCAGTACTGAACAGGGCTGCCGTCCTCCATTTAACTATGGCTACACCTTC.

V and J are TRBV19 and TRBJ1-2; D remains unclear. Germline lookup yields CDR1 LNHDA and CDR2 SQIVND (reference sequence). The length of the CDR3 is 10 residues. With 8 bases removed from V and 3 bases from J, the gap between germline ends came to 4 bases. CDR3 amino acids: CASRDYGYTF. In nucleotides, the CDR3 is TGTGCCAGTCGGGACTATGGCTACACCTTC.

This clone was seen once. The CDR3 spells CASSQLDRDEQFF. DNA of the CDR3: TGCGCCAGCAGCCAATTAGATCGGGATGAGCAGTTCTTC. V and J are TRBV4-1 and TRBJ2-1; no clear D. This CDR3 spans 13 amino acids. Germline V gives CDR1 MGHRA, CDR2 YSYEKL. Trimming shortened V by 2 bases and J by 8 bases, and 10 bases separated the two germline ends.

The rearrangement links TRBV19 to TRBJ1-5; 11 nucleotides align to TRBD1. This CDR3 comprises 15 residues. Germline lookup yields CDR1 LNHDA and CDR2 SQIVND (reference sequence). J gave up 6 bases and V 3 bases, and 4 bases lay outside the gene matches. CDR3 in amino acids: CASSIRTGGPQPQHF. CDR3 nucleotides: TGTGCCAGTAGTATTAGGACAGGGGGCCCTCAGCCCCAGCATTTT.

V gene TRBV19 combines with J gene TRBJ2-7; 8 bases fit TRBD1. Germline lookup yields CDR1 LNHDA and CDR2 SQIVND (reference sequence). V shed 5 bases and J 4 bases; nucleotides not matched to a gene: 10. The CDR3 consists of 15 residues. CDR3 region: CASSHLSGTGYEQYF. DNA for the CDR3: TGTGCCAGTAGTCATTTATCCGGGACAGGATACGAGCAGTACTTC.

V and J are TRBV7-8 and TRBJ1-5; D is undetermined. The V end was cut by 2 bases, the J end by 0 bases, with 11 bases between. CDR1 is SGHVS and CDR2 is FQNEAQ in the germline V gene. There are 16 residues in the CDR3. CDR3 amino acids: CASSLLPAGSNQPQHF. Written as DNA, the CDR3 is TGTGCCAGCAGCTTACTCCCAGCGGGTAGCAATCAGCCCCAGCATTTT.

This chain uses TRBV18 with TRBJ1-3, with D possibly being TRBD1 (6 bases). Germline CDR1 KGHSH, CDR2 LQKENI. Between the trimmed V and J ends, which lost 3 bases and 5 bases, there was a span of 14 bases. This CDR3 is 15 amino acids long. CDR3 residues: CASSPTGSNRNTIYF. The CDR3 region has the DNA TGTGCCAGCTCACCGACAGGTTCCAATAGAAACACCATATATTTT.

This clone was observed once. The J gene is TRBJ2-1, the V gene TRBV3-1 (or the pseudogene TRBV3-2), with 8 nucleotides matching TRBD1. The germline gives CDR1 LGHDT, CDR2 YNNKEL (reference sequence). V shed 7 bases and J 3 bases; nucleotides not matched to a gene: 11. This CDR3 spans 16 amino acids. The CDR3 sequence is CASNPWPTGVYNEQFF. The CDR3 nucleotides are TGTGCCAGCAACCCCTGGCCGACAGGGGTCTACAATGAGCAGTTCTTC.

This clone was recorded only once. The chain links TRBV5-1 to TRBJ1-4; 12 nucleotides align to TRBD1. The germline V gene has CDR1 SGHRS and CDR2 YFSETQ. J was trimmed by 3 bases and V by 2 bases; bases with no gene match: 5. The CDR3 is made up of 17 amino acids. DNA of the CDR3: TGCGCCAGCAGCTTAGGGACAGGGGGCTTGGCTAATGAAAAACTGTTTTTT. Its protein product is CASSLGTGGLANEKLFF. The variable domain in full, with the rest retrieved from reference TRBV5-1 and TRBJ1-4, is KAGVTQTPRYLIKTRGQQVTLSCSPISGHRSVSWYQQTPGQGLQFLFEYFSETQRNKGNFPGRFSGRQFSNSRSEMNVSTLELGDSALYLCASSLGTGGLANEKLFFGSGTQLSVL.

The chain uses TRBV30 and TRBJ2-5; D remains ambiguous. Germline V CDR1 and CDR2: GTSNPN, SVGIG (reference sequence). V was cut by 2 bases and J by 2 bases, with 15 bases left in between. The CDR3 has 15 residues. The CDR3 here is CAWSRSSGAQETQYF. The CDR3 DNA is TGTGCCTGGAGTCGTAGCTCGGGTGCACAAGAGACCCAGTACTTC. Full variable domain (outside the CDR3, taken from reference TRBV30 and TRBJ2-5): SQTIHQWPATLVQPVGSPLSLECTVEGTSNPNLYWYRQAAGRGLQLLFYSVGIGQISSEVPQNLSASRPQDRQFILSSKKLLLSDSGFYLCAWSRSSGAQETQYFGPGTRLLVL.

The chain links TRBV6-6 to TRBJ2-7; 9 bases fit TRBD1. The V gene end was trimmed by 2 bases and the J gene end by 4 bases; junction bases not matched to a gene: 3. The CDR3 extends over 14 amino acids. Per germline, CDR1 MNHNY and CDR2 SVGAGI (reference sequence). CDR3: CASSYRDRDYEQYF. In DNA form, the CDR3 reads TGTGCCAGCAGTTACCGGGACAGGGATTACGAGCAGTACTTC.

The chain has TRBV3-1 (or the pseudogene TRBV3-2) and TRBJ1-6, with D perhaps TRBD1 (5 bases). Trimming took off 8 bases at V and 7 bases at J, with 36 bases between the two ends. Looked up from germline, CDR1 is LGHDT and CDR2 is YNNKEL (reference sequence). This CDR3 comprises 21 residues. For the CDR3, the DNA is TGTGCCAGCTCCCGTTACAGGAGCCCGGCAGCACTGCATCCCGGCAATTCACCCCTCCACTTT. Residues: CASSRYRSPAALHPGNSPLHF.

The genes are TRBV6-5 and TRBJ1-2; 7 bases agree with TRBD1. Germline V CDR1 and CDR2: MNHEY, SVGAGI. The CDR3 runs to 11 residues. After removal of 8 bases from V and 11 bases from J, the junction contained 8 bases not matched to a gene. DNA for the CDR3: TGTGCCAGCCGCCGACAGGGAGGTTACACCTTC. As protein: CASRRQGGYTF.

The rearrangement links TRBV19 to TRBJ2-7, with TRBD1 matching 11 bases. J gave up 6 bases and V 10 bases, and 11 bases lay outside the gene matches. CDR1 and CDR2 (germline): LNHDA, SQIVND (reference sequence). This CDR3 is 14 amino acids long. CDR3 nucleotides: TGTGCCACCAGTCCGGGACAGGGGGTTCGCGAGCAGTACTTC. Protein sequence: CATSPGQGVREQYF.

This clone was seen a single time. CDR3 sequence reads: CASSFQRRPGGEKLFF. The CDR3 DNA reads as TGTGCCAGCAGCTTCCAACGACGGCCCGGGGGTGAAAAACTGTTTTTT. The V call is TRBV7-2, the J call TRBJ1-4, with D maybe TRBD1 (5 bases). The CDR3 totals 16 residues. Germline values: CDR1 SGHTA, CDR2 FQGNSA. V lost 3 bases, J lost 7 bases, and 18 bases lay in between.

V is TRBV4-2 and J is TRBJ1-5; D may be TRBD1 (6 bases). The CDR3 is made up of 16 amino acids. Trimming cost V 0 bases and J 5 bases, with 14 bases left between them. CDR1 and CDR2 from the germline V gene are LGHNA and YNFKEQ. For the CDR3, the DNA is TGTGCCAGCAGCCAAGATTGGGGCAGGGGTCATCAGCCCCAGCATTTT. Protein product: CASSQDWGRGHQPQHF.